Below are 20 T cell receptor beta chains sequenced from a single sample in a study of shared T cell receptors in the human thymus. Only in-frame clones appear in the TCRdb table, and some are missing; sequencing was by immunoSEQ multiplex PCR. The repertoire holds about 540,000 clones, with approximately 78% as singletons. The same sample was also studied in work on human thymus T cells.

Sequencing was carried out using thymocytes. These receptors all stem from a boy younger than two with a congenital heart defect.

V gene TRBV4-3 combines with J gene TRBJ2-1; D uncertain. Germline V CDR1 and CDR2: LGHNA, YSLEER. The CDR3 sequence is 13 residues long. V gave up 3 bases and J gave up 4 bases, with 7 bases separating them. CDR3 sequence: CASSQNFYNEQFF. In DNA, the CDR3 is TGCGCCAGCAGCCAGAACTTTTACAATGAGCAGTTCTTC.

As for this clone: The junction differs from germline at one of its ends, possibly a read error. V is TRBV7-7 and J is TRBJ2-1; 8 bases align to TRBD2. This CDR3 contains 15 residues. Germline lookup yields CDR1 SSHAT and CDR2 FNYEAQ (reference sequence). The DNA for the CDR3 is TGTGCTAGCAGCTGGCCGGGACTAGTAGGCAATGAGCAGTTCTTC. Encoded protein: CASSWPGLVGNEQFF. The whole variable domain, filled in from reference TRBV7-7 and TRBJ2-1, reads GAGVSQSPRYKVTKRGQDVTLRCDPISSHATLYWYQQALGQGPEFLTYFNYEAQPDKSGLPSDRFSAERPEGSISTLTIQRTEQRDSAMYRCASSWPGLVGNEQFFGPGTRLTVL.

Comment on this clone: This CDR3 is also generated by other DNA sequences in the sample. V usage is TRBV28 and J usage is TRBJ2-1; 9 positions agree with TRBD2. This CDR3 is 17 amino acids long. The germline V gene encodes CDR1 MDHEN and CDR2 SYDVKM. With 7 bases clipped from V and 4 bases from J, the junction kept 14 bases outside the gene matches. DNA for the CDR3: TGTGCCAGCATCCACCGGACGAGGACTAGCGTTTACAATGAGCAGTTCTTC. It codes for CASIHRTRTSVYNEQFF. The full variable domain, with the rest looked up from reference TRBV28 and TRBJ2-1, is DVKVTQSSRYLVKRTGEKVFLECVQDMDHENMFWYRQDPGLGLRLIYFSYDVKMKEKGDIPEGYSVSREKKERFSLILESASTNQTSMYLCASIHRTRTSVYNEQFFGPGTRLTVL.

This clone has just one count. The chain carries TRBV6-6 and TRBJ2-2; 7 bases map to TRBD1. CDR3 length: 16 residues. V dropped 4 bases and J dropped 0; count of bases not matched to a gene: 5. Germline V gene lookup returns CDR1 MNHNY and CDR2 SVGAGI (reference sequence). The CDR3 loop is CASSFGQVANTGELFF. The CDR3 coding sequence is TGTGCCAGCAGTTTTGGACAGGTTGCGAACACCGGGGAGCTGTTTTTT.

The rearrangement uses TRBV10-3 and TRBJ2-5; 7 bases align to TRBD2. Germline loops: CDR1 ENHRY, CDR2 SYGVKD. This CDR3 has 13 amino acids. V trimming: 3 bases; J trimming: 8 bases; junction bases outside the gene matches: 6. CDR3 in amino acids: CAISDGGGRTQYF. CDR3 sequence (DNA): TGTGCCATCAGTGACGGGGGAGGGCGCACCCAGTACTTC.

The CDR3 DNA reads as TGTGCCTGGAGTGACCCTCCCCGCGGGACTAGAGTCCAAGAGACCCAGTACTTC. Its translation: CAWSDPPRGTRVQETQYF. J is TRBJ2-7 and V is TRBV30, with 8 bases aligning to TRBD2. The DNA end favors TRBJ2-5, so the J call may be wrong. Looked up from germline, CDR1 is GTSNPN and CDR2 is SVGIG (reference sequence). The CDR3 is made up of 18 amino acids.

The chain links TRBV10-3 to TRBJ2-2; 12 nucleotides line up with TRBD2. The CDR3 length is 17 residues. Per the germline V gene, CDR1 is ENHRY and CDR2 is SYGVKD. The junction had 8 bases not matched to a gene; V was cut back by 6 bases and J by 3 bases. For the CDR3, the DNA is TGTGCCATCAGCCGACTAGCGGGAGAGGGAGACACCGGGGAGCTGTTTTTT. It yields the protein CAISRLAGEGDTGELFF.

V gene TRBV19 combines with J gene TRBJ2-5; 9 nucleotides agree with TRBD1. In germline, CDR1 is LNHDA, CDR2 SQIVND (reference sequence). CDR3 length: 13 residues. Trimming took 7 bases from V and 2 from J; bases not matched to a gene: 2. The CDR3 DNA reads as TGTGCCAGTATAGGGACAGGGCAAGAGACCCAGTACTTC. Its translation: CASIGTGQETQYF.

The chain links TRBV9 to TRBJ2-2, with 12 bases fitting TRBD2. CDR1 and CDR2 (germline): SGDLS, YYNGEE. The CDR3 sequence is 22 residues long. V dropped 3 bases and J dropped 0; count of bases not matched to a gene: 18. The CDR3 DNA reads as TGTGCCAGCAGCGCGGGTCCTAGGACTAGCGGGGACAAGTTAGCGAACACCGGGGAGCTGTTTTTT. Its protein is CASSAGPRTSGDKLANTGELFF.

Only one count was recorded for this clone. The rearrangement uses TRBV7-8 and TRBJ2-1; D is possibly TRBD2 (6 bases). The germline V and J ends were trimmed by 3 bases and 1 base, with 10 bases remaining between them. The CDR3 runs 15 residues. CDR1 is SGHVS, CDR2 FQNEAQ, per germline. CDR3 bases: TGTGCCAGCAGCTTTTTAGCGGTTTCCTACAATGAGCAGTTCTTC. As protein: CASSFLAVSYNEQFF.

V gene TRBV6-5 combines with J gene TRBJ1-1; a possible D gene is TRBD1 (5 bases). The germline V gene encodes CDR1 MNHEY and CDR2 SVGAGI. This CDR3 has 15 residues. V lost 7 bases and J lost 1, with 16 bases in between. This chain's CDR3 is CASTYFKGQNTEAFF. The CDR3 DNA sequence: TGTGCCAGCACCTACTTTAAGGGGCAGAACACTGAAGCTTTCTTT.

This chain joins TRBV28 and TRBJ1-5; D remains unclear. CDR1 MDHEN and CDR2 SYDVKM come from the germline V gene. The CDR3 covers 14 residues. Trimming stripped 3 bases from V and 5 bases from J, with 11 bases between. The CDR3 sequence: CASSFRGVDQPQHF. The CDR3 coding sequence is TGTGCCAGCAGTTTCCGGGGAGTCGATCAGCCCCAGCATTTT. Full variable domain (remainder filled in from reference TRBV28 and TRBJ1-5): DVKVTQSSRYLVKRTGEKVFLECVQDMDHENMFWYRQDPGLGLRLIYFSYDVKMKEKGDIPEGYSVSREKKERFSLILESASTNQTSMYLCASSFRGVDQPQHFGDGTRLSIL.

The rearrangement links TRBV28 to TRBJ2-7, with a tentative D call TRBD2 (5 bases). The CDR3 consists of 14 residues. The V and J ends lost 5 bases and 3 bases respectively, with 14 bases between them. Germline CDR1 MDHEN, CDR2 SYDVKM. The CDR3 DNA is TGTGCCAGCAGTCCCGGCTGGACTCACTACGAGCAGTACTTC. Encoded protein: CASSPGWTHYEQYF.

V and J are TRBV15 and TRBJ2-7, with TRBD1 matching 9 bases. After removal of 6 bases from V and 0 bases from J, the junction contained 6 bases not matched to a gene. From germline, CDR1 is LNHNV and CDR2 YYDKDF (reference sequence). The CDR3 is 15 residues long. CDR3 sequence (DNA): TGTGCCACCAGAGGGGACAGGGTGAGCTCCTACGAGCAGTACTTC. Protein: CATRGDRVSSYEQYF.

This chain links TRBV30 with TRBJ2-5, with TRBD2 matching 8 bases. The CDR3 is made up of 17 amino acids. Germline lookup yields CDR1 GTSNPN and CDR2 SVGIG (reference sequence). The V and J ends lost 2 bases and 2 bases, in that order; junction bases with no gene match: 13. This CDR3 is CAWSPTSGRTGQETQYF. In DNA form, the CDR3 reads TGTGCCTGGAGTCCCACTAGCGGACGTACCGGGCAAGAGACCCAGTACTTC. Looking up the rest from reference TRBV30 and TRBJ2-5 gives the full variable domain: SQTIHQWPATLVQPVGSPLSLECTVEGTSNPNLYWYRQAAGRGLQLLFYSVGIGQISSEVPQNLSASRPQDRQFILSSKKLLLSDSGFYLCAWSPTSGRTGQETQYFGPGTRLLVL.

The CDR3 here is CASWGPMEGGPGCEQFF. The DNA for the CDR3 is TGTGCCAGCTGGGGCCCTATGGAGGGAGGGCCTGGCTGTGAGCAGTTCTTC. V and J are TRBV2 and TRBJ2-1, with TRBD2 matching 7 bases. Germline V gene sequence: CDR1 SNHLY, CDR2 FYNNEI. This CDR3 has 17 amino acids. The V and J ends lost 8 bases and 9 bases, in that order; junction bases with no gene match: 22.

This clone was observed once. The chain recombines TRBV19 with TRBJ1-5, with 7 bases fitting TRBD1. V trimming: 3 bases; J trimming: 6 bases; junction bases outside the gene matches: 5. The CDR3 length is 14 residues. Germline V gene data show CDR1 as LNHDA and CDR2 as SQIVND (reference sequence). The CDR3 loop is CASSMEGAVQPQHF. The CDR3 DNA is TGTGCCAGTAGTATGGAGGGGGCGGTTCAGCCCCAGCATTTT.

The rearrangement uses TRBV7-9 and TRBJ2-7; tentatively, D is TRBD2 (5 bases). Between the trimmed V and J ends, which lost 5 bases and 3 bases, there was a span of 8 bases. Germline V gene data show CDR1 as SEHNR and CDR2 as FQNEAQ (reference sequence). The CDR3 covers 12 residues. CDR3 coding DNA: TGTGCCAGCAGCACGGGGATCTACGAGCAGTACTTC. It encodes CASSTGIYEQYF.

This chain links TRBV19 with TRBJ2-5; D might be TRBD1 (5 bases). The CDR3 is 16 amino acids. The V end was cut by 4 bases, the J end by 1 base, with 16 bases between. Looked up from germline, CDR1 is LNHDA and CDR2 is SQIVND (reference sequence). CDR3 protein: CASSKQGPTIQETQYF. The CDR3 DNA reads TGTGCCAGTAGTAAGCAGGGTCCCACCATCCAAGAGACCCAGTACTTC.

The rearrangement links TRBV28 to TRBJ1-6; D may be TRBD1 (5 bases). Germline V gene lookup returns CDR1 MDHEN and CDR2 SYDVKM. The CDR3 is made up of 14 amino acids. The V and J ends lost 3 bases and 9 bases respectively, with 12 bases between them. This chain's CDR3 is CASSLKGVSSPLHF. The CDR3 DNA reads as TGTGCCAGCAGTTTGAAAGGGGTGAGTTCACCCCTCCACTTT.